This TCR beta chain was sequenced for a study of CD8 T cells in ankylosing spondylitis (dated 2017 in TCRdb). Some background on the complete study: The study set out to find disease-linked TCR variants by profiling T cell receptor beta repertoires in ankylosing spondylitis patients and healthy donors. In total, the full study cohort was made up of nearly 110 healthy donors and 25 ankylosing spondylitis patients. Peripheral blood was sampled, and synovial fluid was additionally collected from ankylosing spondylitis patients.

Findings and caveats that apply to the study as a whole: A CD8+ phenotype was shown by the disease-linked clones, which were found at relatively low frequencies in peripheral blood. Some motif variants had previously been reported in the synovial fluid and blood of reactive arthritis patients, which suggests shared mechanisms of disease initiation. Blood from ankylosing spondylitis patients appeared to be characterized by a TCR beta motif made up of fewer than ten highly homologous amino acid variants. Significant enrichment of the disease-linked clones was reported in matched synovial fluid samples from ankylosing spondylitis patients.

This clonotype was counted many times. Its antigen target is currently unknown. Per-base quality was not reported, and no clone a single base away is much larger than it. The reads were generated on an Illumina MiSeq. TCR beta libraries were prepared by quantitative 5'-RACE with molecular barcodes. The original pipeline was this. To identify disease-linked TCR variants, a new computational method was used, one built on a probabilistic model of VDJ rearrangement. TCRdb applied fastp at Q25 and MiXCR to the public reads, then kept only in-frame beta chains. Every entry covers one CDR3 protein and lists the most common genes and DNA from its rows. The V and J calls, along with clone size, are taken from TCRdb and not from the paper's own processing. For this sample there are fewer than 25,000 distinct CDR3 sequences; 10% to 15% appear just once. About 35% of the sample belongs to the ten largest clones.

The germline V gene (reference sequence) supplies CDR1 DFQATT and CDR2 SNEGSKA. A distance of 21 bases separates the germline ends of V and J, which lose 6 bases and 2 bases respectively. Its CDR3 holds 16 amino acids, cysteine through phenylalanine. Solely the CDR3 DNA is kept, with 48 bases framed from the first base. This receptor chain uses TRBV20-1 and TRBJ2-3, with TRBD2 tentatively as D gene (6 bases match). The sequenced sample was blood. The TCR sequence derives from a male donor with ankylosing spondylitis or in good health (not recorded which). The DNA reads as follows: TGCAGTGCCGAGTCTTCGGCGGGATCCGCCACAGATACGCAGTATTTT. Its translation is CSAESSAGSATDTQYF.